The clone carrying this TCR beta chain appeared many times. Its antigen is unknown. This sample stems from a study of T cells in Graves' hyperthyroidism and ophthalmopathy. This CDR3 has 15 residues. The V gene lost 4 bases and the J gene lost 1 base, with 13 bases spanning the gap. Germline values: CDR1 SNHLY, CDR2 FYNNEI. Study-wide points: Expanded thyroid clonotypes (above 0.001) were mostly also found in blood.

RNA transcripts yielded amplified TCR beta CDR3 regions. TCR CDR3 regions were first amplified by RT-PCR with HTBI primers. Via MiXCR, TCRdb re-called the multiplex PCR reads, giving one row per CDR3 protein. Found here are fewer than 550,000 distinct CDR3 sequences, roughly 24% of them singletons; the top ten hold approximately 11%. This TCR was recovered from a woman in her twenties or thirties with Graves' ophthalmopathy. This chain links TRBV2 with TRBJ2-5, with D possibly matching TRBD2 (6 bases). The sequenced sample consisted of blood. The CDR3 sequence: CASSGGSSGQETQYF. Written as DNA, the CDR3 is TGTGCCAGCAGTGGGGGGAGTAGCGGCCAAGAGACCCAGTACTTC.